These T cell receptor beta chains were read from a single sample in a study of blood T cell repertoires in COVID-19. Method: immunoSEQ multiplex PCR; TCRdb's copy keeps in-frame clones and lacks some. Found here are about 180,000 clones, approximately 89% of them singletons; the top ten hold under 3%. The sample consisted of PBMCs or T cells enriched from blood (not recorded which). These receptors were taken from a woman aged 40 to 55 with acute COVID-19. The CDR3 runs from the conserved cysteine through the conserved F or W. D genes are given only for firm matches. For some rows the clone size is stated as once, few or many, or as a class when expanded; others skip it.

abundance | j_gene | d_gene | v_gene | CDR3aa | CDR3nt
. | TRBJ1-1 | TRBD1 | TRBV5-1 | CASSLVGQLMNTEAFF | TGCGCCAGCAGCTTGGTGGGACAGTTAATGAACACTGAAGCTTTCTTT
. | TRBJ2-1 | TRBD2 | TRBV20-1 | CSASISGELAYNEQFF | TGCAGTGCTAGTATTAGCGGGGAGCTCGCCTACAATGAGCAGTTCTTC
. | TRBJ1-5 | TRBD1 | TRBV27 | CASSWTGTGGTPMAQPQHF | TGTGCCAGCAGTTGGACCGGGACAGGGGGAACACCAATGGCTCAGCCCCAGCATTTT
few | TRBJ2-3 | . | TRBV19 | CASSPRQAGTDTQYF | TGTGCCAGTAGTCCCCGACAGGCGGGCACAGATACGCAGTATTTT
. | TRBJ2-7 | TRBD2 | TRBV4-1 | CASSQEGGLADNPTYEQYF | TGCGCCAGCAGCCAAGAAGGAGGACTAGCGGACAACCCAACCTACGAGCAGTACTTC
. | TRBJ1-2 | TRBD1 | TRBV5-4 | CASSLAGTGDGYTF | TGTGCCAGCAGCTTGGCCGGGACAGGGGATGGCTACACCTTC
. | TRBJ1-5 | TRBD1 | TRBV2 | CASSGDRASNQPQHF | TGTGCCAGCAGTGGAGACAGGGCGAGCAATCAGCCCCAGCATTTT
. | TRBJ2-2 | TRBD2 | TRBV5-1 | CASSYTSGGANTGELFF | TGCGCCAGCAGCTACACTAGCGGGGGGGCGAACACCGGGGAGCTGTTTTTT
. | TRBJ1-3 | . | TRBV28 | CASSPVHGNTIYF | TGTGCCAGCAGTCCCGTACATGGAAACACCATATATTTT
. | TRBJ1-1 | TRBD1 | TRBV6-1 | CASSAYLYRGSGNTEAFF | TGTGCCAGCAGTGCCTATTTGTACAGGGGGAGCGGGAACACTGAAGCTTTCTTT
. | TRBJ2-3 | . | TRBV18 | CASSPDIQGTDTQYF | TGTGCCAGCTCACCTGATATACAGGGTACAGATACGCAGTATTTT
. | TRBJ1-1 | . | TRBV6-2/TRBV6-3 | CASSYSRVRGLNTEAFF | TGTGCCAGCAGTTACTCGCGTGTGCGGGGTCTGAACACTGAAGCTTTCTTT
. | TRBJ2-1 | . | TRBV3-1/TRBV3-2 | CASSQDRSGLYNEQFF | TGTGCCAGCAGCCAGGACCGAAGCGGGCTCTACAATGAGCAGTTCTTC
. | TRBJ2-5 | . | TRBV28 | CASKRGGMETQYF | TGTGCCAGCAAAAGGGGGGGCATGGAGACCCAGTACTTC
. | TRBJ2-5 | . | TRBV28 | CASRHPAGRIETQYF | TGTGCCAGCAGGCACCCGGCGGGGAGGATAGAGACCCAGTACTTC
. | TRBJ1-3 | . | TRBV6-2/TRBV6-3 | CASSPASSGNTIYF | TGTGCCAGCAGTCCCGCCAGCTCTGGAAACACCATATATTTT
. | TRBJ2-1 | . | TRBV6-1 | CASSEIPYNEQFF | TGTGCCAGCAGTGAAATCCCTTACAATGAGCAGTTCTTC
. | TRBJ1-4 | TRBD1 | TRBV4-3 | CASSPGRQGAGKLFF | TGCGCCAGCAGCCCTGGACGTCAGGGGGCAGGAAAACTGTTTTTT
. | TRBJ2-5 | TRBD1 | TRBV6-5 | CASRATGGAWTQYF | TGTGCCAGCAGGGCGACAGGGGGCGCGTGGACCCAGTACTTC
. | TRBJ2-5 | TRBD2 | TRBV4-3 | CASSQDRLAGVGETQYF | TGCGCCAGCAGCCAAGATCGGCTCGCGGGAGTGGGTGAGACCCAGTACTTC
few | TRBJ1-4 | . | TRBV2 | CASIREGVGEKLFF | TGTGCCAGCATCCGAGAGGGCGTTGGGGAAAAACTGTTTTTT
medium-sized | TRBJ2-7 | . | TRBV6-1 | CASSESAGAPYEQYF | TGTGCCAGCAGTGAGTCGGCAGGGGCCCCCTACGAGCAGTACTTC
. | TRBJ1-2 | TRBD1 | TRBV6-1 | CASSEGRGTWMGYTF | TGTGCCAGCAGTGAGGGCAGGGGGACGTGGATGGGCTACACCTTC
few | TRBJ2-7 | TRBD1 | TRBV18 | CASSQGTGVRYEQYF | TGTGCCAGCTCCCAAGGGACAGGGGTTCGATACGAGCAGTACTTC
once | TRBJ1-2 | . | TRBV5-1 | CASSLDQFNYGYTF | TGCGCCAGCAGCTTGGATCAGTTTAACTATGGCTACACCTTC
. | TRBJ1-2 | TRBD1 | TRBV12-3/TRBV12-4 | CASSLDRGLGYTF | TGTGCCAGCAGCCTGGACAGGGGGCTTGGCTACACCTTC
. | TRBJ2-6 | TRBD2 | TRBV7-9 | CASSPLTGGISGANVLTF | TGTGCCAGCAGCCCTTTGACGGGGGGAATCTCTGGGGCCAACGTCCTGACTTTC
. | TRBJ2-7 | . | TRBV5-6 | CASSPSSGLNSYEQYF | TGTGCCAGCAGCCCGTCGAGCGGACTAAACTCCTACGAGCAGTACTTC
. | TRBJ2-7 | TRBD1 | TRBV2 | CASRGTGLSYEQYF | TGTGCCAGCCGGGGGACAGGATTATCCTACGAGCAGTACTTC
. | TRBJ1-2 | . | TRBV7-2 | CASSPLNPGRRNYGYTF | TGTGCCAGCAGCCCCCTGAATCCGGGAAGGCGGAACTATGGCTACACCTTC
once | TRBJ1-2 | . | TRBV7-9 | CASSLRGAPLHYGYTF | TGTGCCAGCAGCTTACGGGGGGCTCCTTTACACTATGGCTACACCTTC
. | TRBJ2-1 | . | TRBV10-3 | CAISGTGEVEYNEQFF | TGTGCCATCAGTGGAACCGGGGAGGTAGAATACAATGAGCAGTTCTTC
. | TRBJ1-4 | . | TRBV6-1 | CASSEAPVATNEKLFF | TGTGCCAGCAGTGAAGCACCGGTGGCAACTAATGAAAAACTGTTTTTT
. | TRBJ2-1 | TRBD2 | TRBV5-4 | CASSSELASPDEQFF | TGTGCCAGCAGCAGCGAACTAGCGTCGCCGGATGAGCAGTTCTTC
many | TRBJ2-7 | TRBD1 | TRBV2 | CASRGPGQPSYEQYF | TGTGCCAGCAGGGGCCCGGGACAGCCCTCCTACGAGCAGTACTTC
. | TRBJ1-6 | . | TRBV5-1 | CASSLDWTTYNSPLHF | TGCGCCAGCAGCTTGGATTGGACAACCTATAATTCACCCCTCCACTTT
once | TRBJ2-1 | TRBD2 | TRBV7-3 | CASSQLAGAAYEQFF | TGTGCCAGCAGCCAACTAGCGGGAGCGGCTTATGAGCAGTTCTTC
. | TRBJ2-2 | TRBD1 | TRBV11-3 | CASSNGQGEMNTGELFF | TGTGCCAGCAGCAACGGACAGGGGGAAATGAACACCGGGGAGCTGTTTTTT
. | TRBJ1-1 | . | TRBV7-3 | CASSSQGGNTEAFF | TGTGCCAGCAGCTCCCAGGGAGGGAACACTGAAGCTTTCTTT
. | TRBJ2-7 | . | TRBV4-1 | CASSQANSAYEQYF | TGCGCCAGCAGCCAAGCCAACTCGGCCTACGAGCAGTACTTC
. | TRBJ2-1 | . | TRBV13 | CASSLRGSSYNEQFF | TGTGCCAGCAGCTTAAGGGGGAGCTCCTACAATGAGCAGTTCTTC
. | TRBJ1-6 | TRBD1 | TRBV5-1 | CASTLGFGTGPSPLHF | TGCGCCAGCACCCTGGGGTTCGGGACAGGGCCATCACCCCTCCACTTT
. | TRBJ2-5 | . | TRBV28 | CATQRGTTEETQYF | TGTGCCACCCAAAGAGGAACTACGGAAGAGACCCAGTACTTC